This T cell receptor beta chain derives from a study of cytomegalovirus exposure and HLA in healthy donors. Overall study findings and caveats: While the bulk of TCR sequences proved rare, some public TCRs turned up in many donors. V segments that were indistinguishable, TRBV6-2 and TRBV6-3 among them, were omitted from analysis. Presence/absence analyses took donor sequencing depth as roughly uniform.

This clone showed up just once. The antigen is not known. The PCR made use of 60 Vbeta and 13 Jbeta primers. The repertoire was sequenced with immunoSEQ multiplex PCR; TCRdb's copy has only in-frame clones and lacks some. The repertoire consists of around 64,000 clones, with 75% to 80% occurring once and the leading ten covering 7.8%. Germline V CDR1 and CDR2: SQVTM, ANQGSEA. CDR3 length equals 13 residues. The ends were cut back, 5 bases at V and 0 bases at J, with 8 bases in the middle. The chain employs TRBV29-1 and TRBJ1-3; D call uncertain. The specimen was PBMCs. This TCR was recovered from a man aged 18 to 30 in good health and CMV-seropositive. CDR3 region: CSVQATSGNTIYF. CDR3 DNA sequence: TGCAGCGTTCAGGCCACCTCTGGAAACACCATATATTTT. The variable domain in full, with the rest retrieved from reference TRBV29-1 and TRBJ1-3, is SAVISQKPSRDICQRGTSLTIQCQVDSQVTMMFWYRQQPGQSLTLIATANQGSEATYESGFVIDKFPISRPNLTFSTLTVSNMSPEDSSIYLCSVQATSGNTIYFGEGSWLTVV.